This T cell receptor (beta chain) came from a study of control samples from healthy donors and cancer patients. V was clipped by 5 bases and J by 1 base, with 11 bases between them. CDR1 is SGHNT, CDR2 YENEEA, per germline. CDR3 length: 14 amino acids. Clones were sequenced by immunoSEQ multiplex PCR, and TCRdb holds only the in-frame ones, with some missing. The data hold over 150,000 clones, with 94% observed a single time. This sequence was found in a woman between 18 and 30 years old in good health. Sequenced: blood. The chain links TRBV11-3 to TRBJ1-1; D uncertain. CDR3 loop: CASSPPVGNTEAFF. In nucleotides, the CDR3 is TGTGCCAGCAGCCCCCCGGTGGGGAACACTGAAGCTTTCTTT.